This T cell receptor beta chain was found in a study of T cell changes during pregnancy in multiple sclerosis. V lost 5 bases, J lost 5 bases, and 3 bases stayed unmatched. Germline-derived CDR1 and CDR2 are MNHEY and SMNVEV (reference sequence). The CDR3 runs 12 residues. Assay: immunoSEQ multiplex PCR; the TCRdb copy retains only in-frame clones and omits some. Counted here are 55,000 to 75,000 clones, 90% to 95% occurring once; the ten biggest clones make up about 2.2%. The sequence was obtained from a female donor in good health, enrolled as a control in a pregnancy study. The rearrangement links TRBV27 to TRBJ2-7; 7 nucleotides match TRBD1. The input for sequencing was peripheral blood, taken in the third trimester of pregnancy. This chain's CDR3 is CASSTGANEQYF. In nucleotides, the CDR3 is TGTGCCAGCAGTACAGGGGCTAACGAGCAGTACTTC.